Listed here is a single T cell receptor beta chain. Using immunoSEQ multiplex PCR, the repertoire was profiled, and TCRdb retains in-frame clones only, with some absent. The table has under 100,000 clones, 70% to 90% seen once; the top ten hold around 4.8%. The entry originates in a study of technical replicates of blood from a handful of donors. Germline V gives CDR1 SQVTM, CDR2 ANQGSEA. V lost 5 bases and J lost 0; bases outside the gene matches: 3. CDR3 length: 14 amino acids. The J gene is TRBJ2-1, the V gene TRBV29-1; 8 positions agree with TRBD2. The source is a human donor in good health. Some clones in this sample may be carry-over from other donors' samples. Sequencing input: PBMCs. CDR3 coding DNA: TGCAGCGTTCGCGGGAGGATCTCCTACAATGAGCAGTTCTTC. Protein sequence: CSVRGRISYNEQFF.